The 27 T cell receptor beta chains reported below all come from one sample, sequenced in a study of blood T cell repertoires in COVID-19. The data were produced by immunoSEQ multiplex PCR, yet TCRdb's version contains in-frame clones alone and is incomplete. The sample holds fewer than 100,000 clones, around 75% seen once. The specimen was peripheral blood. The receptors originated from a man aged 65 to 79 with acute or convalescent COVID-19.

The table lists this clone with a few counts. V and J are TRBV19 and TRBJ1-3, with a possible D match to TRBD1 (6 bases). Deletions cut 3 bases from V and 4 bases from J, with 10 bases between. Germline CDR1 LNHDA, CDR2 SQIVND (reference sequence). The CDR3 is made up of 14 amino acids. CDR3 nucleotide sequence: TGTGCCAGTAGTATCACAGGGACGGGAAACACCATATATTTT. It yields the protein CASSITGTGNTIYF.

This rearrangement joins TRBV6-5 to TRBJ2-1, with TRBD2 identical over 11 bases. In germline, CDR1 is MNHEY, CDR2 SVGAGI. V shed 6 bases and J 8 bases; nucleotides not matched to a gene: 9. The CDR3 runs 15 residues. The CDR3 protein is CASSLLAGVGYEQFF. For the CDR3, the DNA is TGTGCCAGCAGCCTACTAGCGGGAGTTGGGTATGAGCAGTTCTTC.

The gene calls are TRBV9 and TRBJ2-2; tentatively, D is TRBD2 (6 bases). Germline V gene sequence: CDR1 SGDLS, CDR2 YYNGEE. Trimming cost V 4 bases and J 7 bases, with 20 bases left between them. This CDR3 contains 16 residues. CDR3 DNA: TGTGCCAGCAGCCCCTTGGGGGGAATGTCGATCGGGGAGCTGTTTTTT. Translated: CASSPLGGMSIGELFF.

V and J are TRBV30 and TRBJ2-1, with a possible D match to TRBD2 (5 bases). V was cut by 7 bases and J by 4 bases, with 17 bases left in between. CDR3 size: 14 residues. Germline CDR1 and CDR2: GTSNPN and SVGIG (reference sequence). In DNA form, the CDR3 reads TGTGCCTATGCGGAGGCTCGGGTATACAATGAGCAGTTCTTC. Translating gives CAYAEARVYNEQFF.

The chain combines TRBV4-2 with TRBJ1-1; the D gene is possibly TRBD1 (5 bases). The CDR3 runs 14 residues. Trimming left V 3 bases short and J 1 base short, with 9 bases between. Germline-derived CDR1 and CDR2 are LGHNA and YNFKEQ. The CDR3 here is CASSHLTGNTEAFF. The CDR3 DNA reads TGTGCCAGCAGCCACCTAACAGGGAACACTGAAGCTTTCTTT.

The CDR3 coding sequence is TGTGCCAGCAGTTCCGGACTAGCGGGGGTGGGTGAGCAGTTCTTC. Its protein is CASSSGLAGVGEQFF. The chain employs TRBV4-2 and TRBJ2-1; 13 nucleotides line up with TRBD2. The CDR3 sequence is 15 residues long. Germline assignment: CDR1 LGHNA and CDR2 YNFKEQ. V gave up 6 bases and J gave up 9 bases; unmatched junction bases: 8.

This clone was detected once. This sequence joins TRBV10-3 and TRBJ1-6; 9 positions agree with TRBD1. CDR1 is ENHRY and CDR2 is SYGVKD in the germline V gene. V dropped 6 bases and J dropped 9; count of bases not matched to a gene: 9. The CDR3 sequence is 15 residues long. The CDR3 nucleotides are TGTGCCATCAGGGGGATTACAGGGGGCTCTTCACCCCTCCACTTT. It yields the protein CAIRGITGGSSPLHF.

The chain links TRBV5-1 to TRBJ2-2; D call uncertain. Deletions cut 4 bases from V and 1 base from J, with 8 bases between. CDR1 is SGHRS, CDR2 YFSETQ, per germline. The CDR3 length is 14 residues. The DNA of the CDR3 is TGCGCCAGCAGCGCGGCGATGAACACCGGGGAGCTGTTTTTT. It yields the protein CASSAAMNTGELFF. Variable domain in full (rest from reference TRBV5-1 and TRBJ2-2): KAGVTQTPRYLIKTRGQQVTLSCSPISGHRSVSWYQQTPGQGLQFLFEYFSETQRNKGNFPGRFSGRQFSNSRSEMNVSTLELGDSALYLCASSAAMNTGELFFGEGSRLTVL.

The genes are TRBV7-2 and TRBJ2-1, with D perhaps matching TRBD2 (5 bases). Germline V gene lookup returns CDR1 SGHTA and CDR2 FQGNSA. This CDR3 has 15 residues. Trimming stripped 0 bases from V and 4 bases from J, with 10 bases between. CDR3 protein: CASSLAGAFYNEQFF. Written as DNA, the CDR3 is TGTGCCAGCAGCTTAGCGGGAGCCTTTTACAATGAGCAGTTCTTC.

The V gene is TRBV5-1, the J gene TRBJ1-2, with 7 bases that match TRBD1. Per germline, CDR1 SGHRS and CDR2 YFSETQ. The V and J ends lost 0 bases and 4 bases, in that order; junction bases with no gene match: 9. This CDR3 spans 16 amino acids. The CDR3 loop reads CASSLGAGGWVYGYTF. The CDR3 nucleotides are TGCGCCAGCAGCTTGGGTGCAGGGGGTTGGGTCTATGGCTACACCTTC.

V usage is TRBV11-3 and J usage is TRBJ2-1; TRBD2 agrees at 7 bases. J gave up 2 bases and V 0 bases, and 7 bases lay outside the gene matches. This CDR3 region has 17 residues. The germline CDR1 and CDR2 sequences are SGHNT and YENEEA. In nucleotides, the CDR3 is TGTGCCAGCAGCTTAGATCCGTCTAGCGGAACCTACAATGAGCAGTTCTTC. Protein product: CASSLDPSSGTYNEQFF.

The chain uses TRBV4-1 and TRBJ2-1; 7 bases align to TRBD2. CDR1 and CDR2 (germline): MGHRA, YSYEKL. V trimming: 3 bases; J trimming: 3 bases; junction bases outside the gene matches: 2. The CDR3 has 14 residues. CDR3 nucleotide sequence: TGCGCCAGCAGCCACCCTAGCGGCTACAATGAGCAGTTCTTC. This sequence encodes CASSHPSGYNEQFF.

The gene calls are TRBV2 and TRBJ2-7; D remains ambiguous. The germline CDR1 and CDR2 sequences are SNHLY and FYNNEI. This CDR3 contains 13 residues. The V gene lost 1 base and the J gene lost 2 bases, with 6 bases spanning the gap. CDR3 sequence reads: CASSEDLTYEQYF. CDR3 DNA sequence: TGTGCCAGCAGTGAAGACTTGACCTACGAGCAGTACTTC.

The chain uses TRBV19 and TRBJ2-7, with 8 bases matching TRBD2. V shed 5 bases and J 3 bases; nucleotides not matched to a gene: 6. This CDR3 contains 14 residues. Looked up from germline, CDR1 is LNHDA and CDR2 is SQIVND (reference sequence). In DNA form, the CDR3 reads TGTGCCAGTAGTCCTAGCGGGTGGGACTACGAGCAGTACTTC. Residues: CASSPSGWDYEQYF.

The chain couples TRBV7-9 to TRBJ2-3; 9 positions match TRBD1. V lost 5 bases and J lost 0; bases outside the gene matches: 0. Germline values: CDR1 SEHNR, CDR2 FQNEAQ (reference sequence). The CDR3 sequence is 14 residues long. The CDR3 DNA reads TGTGCCAGCAGCGGACAGGGGAGCACAGATACGCAGTATTTT. Encoded protein: CASSGQGSTDTQYF.

The chain joins TRBV30 to TRBJ1-3; TRBD1 agrees at 8 bases. This CDR3 is 13 amino acids long. Trimming removed 4 bases from V and 4 bases from J; junction bases left unmatched: 3. The germline CDR1 and CDR2 sequences are GTSNPN and SVGIG (reference sequence). For the CDR3, the DNA is TGTGCCTGGAATCACAGGGGGGGAAACACCATATATTTT. Translation: CAWNHRGGNTIYF.

The CDR3 nucleotides are TGTGCCAGCAGCTTATTCAGGGACAGTCAAGAGACCCAGTACTTC. Amino acids: CASSLFRDSQETQYF. V usage is TRBV7-9 and J usage is TRBJ2-5; 7 bases align to TRBD1. The V gene's germline CDR1 is SEHNR and CDR2 FQNEAQ (reference sequence). The V and J ends lost 2 bases and 2 bases, in that order; junction bases with no gene match: 5. This CDR3 has 15 residues.

There are a few counts of this clone. The V gene is TRBV5-6, the J gene TRBJ1-4; 8 nucleotides match TRBD1. The germline V gene encodes CDR1 SGHDT and CDR2 YYEEEE. J lost 8 bases, V lost 2 bases, and 5 bases had no gene match. The CDR3 has 14 residues. The CDR3 here is CASSFWTGLEKLFF. The DNA for the CDR3 is TGTGCCAGCAGCTTTTGGACAGGGTTGGAAAAACTGTTTTTT. Drawing the rest from reference TRBV5-6 and TRBJ1-4, the complete variable domain is DAGVTQSPTHLIKTRGQQVTLRCSPKSGHDTVSWYQQALGQGPQFIFQYYEEEERQRGNFPDRFSGHQFPNYSSELNVNALLLGDSALYLCASSFWTGLEKLFFGSGTQLSVL.

The V gene is TRBV30, the J gene TRBJ1-3; a possible D gene is TRBD1 (5 bases). The V gene lost 3 bases and the J gene lost 0 bases, with 12 bases spanning the gap. Looked up from germline, CDR1 is GTSNPN and CDR2 is SVGIG (reference sequence). The CDR3 is 15 amino acids. The CDR3 protein is CAWRSRTRSGNTIYF. In DNA, the CDR3 is TGTGCCTGGAGGTCCCGGACACGCTCTGGAAACACCATATATTTT. Combining the CDR3 with reference TRBV30 and TRBJ1-3 gives the whole variable domain SQTIHQWPATLVQPVGSPLSLECTVEGTSNPNLYWYRQAAGRGLQLLFYSVGIGQISSEVPQNLSASRPQDRQFILSSKKLLLSDSGFYLCAWRSRTRSGNTIYFGEGSWLTVV.

This clone was observed a single time. The chain uses TRBV6-5 and TRBJ2-7, with TRBD1 identical over 10 bases. The length of the CDR3 is 14 residues. CDR1 is MNHEY, CDR2 SVGAGI, per germline. The J segment lost 7 bases and the V segment lost 7 bases, leaving 10 bases of the junction unmatched. The CDR3 loop is CASTTGTGVGEQYF. The CDR3 DNA follows: TGTGCCAGCACGACCGGGACAGGGGTGGGGGAGCAGTACTTC.

In regard to this clone: The identical CDR3 is also encoded by other nucleotide sequences in the sample. J is TRBJ1-5 and V is TRBV19, with 7 bases matching TRBD1. V shed 4 bases, J shed 3 bases, and the junction held 6 bases outside the gene matches. CDR1 is LNHDA, CDR2 SQIVND, per germline (reference sequence). The CDR3 consists of 15 residues. The CDR3 region has the DNA TGTGCCAGTAGTACTGGGACAGCCTCCAATCAGCCCCAGCATTTT. This translates into CASSTGTASNQPQHF.

The genes are TRBV28 and TRBJ1-3; 7 positions agree with TRBD1. The CDR3 spans 22 residues. Germline CDR1 reads MDHEN; CDR2 reads SYDVKM. V shed 1 base, J shed 0 bases, and the junction held 21 bases outside the gene matches. The CDR3 DNA is TGTGCCAGCAGTTTATCGCGTACAGCCCCGGGACAGAATTTCTACTCTGGAAACACCATATATTTT. It encodes CASSLSRTAPGQNFYSGNTIYF.

V usage is TRBV1 and J usage is TRBJ1-2; TRBD1, the table's D call, lacks a check against the DNA. TRBV1 is noted as a pseudogene. The CDR3 runs 14 residues. For the CDR3, the DNA is TGCACCAGCTCTCGCAGGGGAAATAACTATGGCTACACCTTC. Translation gives CTSSRRGNNYGYTF.

This clone was detected only once. The chain links TRBV18 to TRBJ1-4, with 9 bases identical to TRBD1. The CDR3 spans 17 residues. Trimming cost V 2 bases and J 3 bases; bases outside gene matches: 7. In germline, CDR1 is KGHSH, CDR2 LQKENI. CDR3 residues: CASSPSPQGAANEKLFF. CDR3 sequence (DNA): TGTGCCAGCTCACCATCCCCACAGGGGGCAGCTAATGAAAAACTGTTTTTT.

CDR3 in DNA: TGTGCCAGCAGTCTGACTAGCGGGAGTACCGGGGAGCTGTTTTTT. Translation: CASSLTSGSTGELFF. The gene calls are TRBV9 and TRBJ2-2; 12 bases are shared with TRBD2. CDR3 length: 15 residues. With 5 bases clipped from V and 5 bases from J, the junction kept 4 bases outside the gene matches. CDR1 and CDR2 from the germline V gene are SGDLS and YYNGEE.

V and J are TRBV3-1 (or the pseudogene TRBV3-2) and TRBJ2-5, with D perhaps TRBD1 (5 bases). The germline gives CDR1 LGHDT, CDR2 YNNKEL (reference sequence). Between the trimmed V and J ends, which lost 6 bases and 2 bases, there was a span of 13 bases. CDR3 length equals 14 residues. CDR3 residues: CASRQKDIQETQYF. The DNA for the CDR3 is TGTGCCAGCAGGCAAAAGGACATACAAGAGACCCAGTACTTC.

The chain is built from TRBV15 and TRBJ2-3; 8 nucleotides match TRBD2. CDR3 length: 16 amino acids. Germline V gives CDR1 LNHNV, CDR2 YYDKDF (reference sequence). V shed 1 base and J 6 bases; nucleotides not matched to a gene: 9. The CDR3 nucleotides are TGTGCCACCAGCAGAGTTCCGGGAGGGCCCATCGATACGCAGTATTTT. Translating it yields CATSRVPGGPIDTQYF.